Sequencing of this T cell receptor (beta chain) was carried out in a study of brain T cells in children with intractable seizures. Germline loops: CDR1 GTSNPN, CDR2 SVGIG (reference sequence). The ends were cut back, 1 base at V and 4 bases at J, with 8 bases in the middle. The CDR3 sequence is 13 residues long. Sequenced by immunoSEQ multiplex PCR; TCRdb stores in-frame clones only, minus some. The data contain some 4,000 clones, 70% to 80% of them singletons. Only cases whose brain tissue showed the highest T cell transcript signatures were sequenced. Only a few counts were recorded for this clone. No antigen is known for it. Study observations and caveats: Absence of clones before surgery may stem from lower sequencing depth.

This clonotype originated in a girl aged 2-10 years with Rasmussen encephalitis and intractable seizures. The chain joins TRBV30 to TRBJ1-5; D is ambiguous. Material: resected brain tissue, obtained at surgery. This chain's CDR3 is CAWSEQPNQPQHF. CDR3 sequence (DNA): TGTGCCTGGAGTGAACAGCCAAATCAGCCCCAGCATTTT.